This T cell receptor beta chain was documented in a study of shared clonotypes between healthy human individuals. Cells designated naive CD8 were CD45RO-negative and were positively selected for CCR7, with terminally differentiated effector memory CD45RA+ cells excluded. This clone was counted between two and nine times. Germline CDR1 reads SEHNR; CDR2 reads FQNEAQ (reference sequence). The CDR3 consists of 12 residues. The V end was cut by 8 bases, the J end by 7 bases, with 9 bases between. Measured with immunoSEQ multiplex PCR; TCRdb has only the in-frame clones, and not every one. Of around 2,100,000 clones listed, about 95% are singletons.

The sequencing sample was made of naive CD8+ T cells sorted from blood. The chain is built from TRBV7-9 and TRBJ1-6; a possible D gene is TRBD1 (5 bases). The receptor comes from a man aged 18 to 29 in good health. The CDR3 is CASAKGNSPLHF. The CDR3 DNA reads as TGTGCCAGCGCGAAGGGGAATTCACCCCTCCACTTT.